Listed below are T cell receptor beta chains from one sample, sequenced in a study of CD8 T cells in ankylosing spondylitis. MiXCR, run by TCRdb on the 5' RACE reads, gives a single entry per CDR3 protein. Here the sample spans about 340,000 distinct CDR3 sequences, roughly 20% being singletons. The specimen was blood, either unsorted or a sorted T cell fraction (not recorded which). These receptors were obtained from a male donor with ankylosing spondylitis or in good health (not recorded which). Each CDR3 is given with its conserved first and last residue. Each record gives: CDR3 DNA, CDR3 protein, clone size, J gene, V gene, CDR3 length, D gene. A D gene is named only where the DNA matches it firmly. The size field is filled for only some rows; it gives once, few, many or a size class.

TGTGCCAGCAGTAAGGGCCAAGCAGGCAATGAGCAGTTCTTC CASSKGQAGNEQFF - TRBJ2-1 TRBV2 14 -
TGTGCCAGTACAGCGTACAATGAGCAGTTCTTC CASTAYNEQFF - TRBJ2-1 TRBV19 11 -
TGTGCCAGCAGCGCCGGGGGTCCAGAGACCCAGTACTTC CASSAGGPETQYF few TRBJ2-5 TRBV9 13 -
TGTGCCAGCAGCTTTGGGCAGGCCTCCTACGAGCAGTACTTC CASSFGQASYEQYF few TRBJ2-7 TRBV5-4 14 -
TGTGCCAGCAGCTTAGGGGGAGCGCATAATTCACCCCTCCACTTT CASSLGGAHNSPLHF many TRBJ1-6 TRBV7-8 15 -
TGTGCCAGCAGTTCCGCAGGGGCCCTTACCTACGAGCAGTACTTC CASSSAGALTYEQYF - TRBJ2-7 TRBV27 15 -
TGTGCCAGCAGTGAAGGGATTGGGGGGTTTTCTGAGCAGTTCTTC CASSEGIGGFSEQFF - TRBJ2-1 TRBV6-4 15 -
TGTGCCAGCAGCTTTGAGACCCAGTACTTC CASSFETQYF - TRBJ2-5 TRBV7-9 10 -
TGCAGCGTTGAGGCAGACTACAATGAGCAGTTCTTC CSVEADYNEQFF - TRBJ2-1 TRBV29-1 12 -
TGTGCCAGCAGCTTAGGACTAGCGGGGCGTGAGCAGTTCTTC CASSLGLAGREQFF few TRBJ2-1 TRBV7-9 14 TRBD2
TGTGCCAGCAGCGCCGACGGGAACCCCCAAGAGACCCAGTACTTC CASSADGNPQETQYF few TRBJ2-5 TRBV9 15 -
TGCAGTGCTAGAGATATCCAGGCAACTAATGAAAAACTGTTTTTT CSARDIQATNEKLFF few TRBJ1-4 TRBV20-1 15 -
TGTGCCAGCATCTCGACAGGGTTAGGGGACAATGAGCAGTTCTTC CASISTGLGDNEQFF few TRBJ2-1 TRBV3-1 15 TRBD1